The 24 T cell receptor beta chains below were found in one sample sequenced in a study of blood T cell repertoires in COVID-19. Clones were sequenced by immunoSEQ multiplex PCR, and TCRdb holds only the in-frame ones, with some missing. The sample consists of 200,000 to 250,000 clones, approximately 85% of them appearing once. The sequenced sample consisted of peripheral blood. The receptors were gathered from a woman over 75 with COVID-19, enrolled during active disease.

The rearrangement joins TRBV20-1 to TRBJ2-4; D might be TRBD2 (5 bases). The CDR3 is 14 amino acids. Germline V CDR1 and CDR2: DFQATT, SNEGSKA (reference sequence). V was shortened by 3 bases and J by 0 bases, with 9 bases between the two germline ends. The CDR3 is CSASGSLAKNIQYF. CDR3 nucleotides: TGCAGTGCTAGTGGGAGCCTAGCCAAAAACATTCAGTACTTC.

This chain links TRBV2 with TRBJ2-1, with TRBD2 identical over 7 bases. This CDR3 comprises 15 residues. Germline lookup yields CDR1 SNHLY and CDR2 FYNNEI. The V gene end was trimmed by 9 bases and the J gene end by 9 bases; junction bases not matched to a gene: 17. CDR3 sequence: CARSRTRADFGEQFF. As DNA, the CDR3 is TGTGCCAGATCCCGGACTAGAGCCGATTTCGGTGAGCAGTTCTTC.

The chain uses TRBV6-6 and TRBJ2-1; 9 nucleotides align to TRBD2. This CDR3 contains 16 residues. The germline CDR1 and CDR2 sequences are MNHNY and SVGAGI (reference sequence). The ends lost 0 bases at V and 7 bases at J; junction bases unmatched: 7. In nucleotides, the CDR3 is TGTGCCAGCAGTTACTCAAGGACTAGCGTTGAAAATGAGCAGTTCTTC. It encodes CASSYSRTSVENEQFF.

This clone has only a few counts. The chain couples TRBV19 to TRBJ1-4; D gene ambiguous. V lost 1 base, J lost 0 bases, and 6 bases lay in between. This CDR3 region has 15 residues. The germline V gene encodes CDR1 LNHDA and CDR2 SQIVND (reference sequence). CDR3 residues: CASSIGEATNEKLFF. Here the CDR3 DNA reads TGTGCCAGTAGTATAGGAGAAGCAACTAATGAAAAACTGTTTTTT.

The chain is built from TRBV9 and TRBJ2-3; D possibly corresponds to TRBD1 (6 bases). The CDR3 covers 15 residues. With 0 bases removed from V and 4 bases from J, the gap between germline ends came to 12 bases. Germline CDR1 reads SGDLS; CDR2 reads YYNGEE. The CDR3: CASSVAGRGADTQYF. Written as DNA, the CDR3 is TGTGCCAGCAGCGTAGCGGGCAGGGGAGCAGATACGCAGTATTTT.

This clone was counted a single time. This chain links TRBV13 with TRBJ2-2; D gene ambiguous. V dropped 6 bases and J dropped 4 bases, with 6 bases sitting between them. Germline lookup yields CDR1 PRHDT and CDR2 FYEKMQ (reference sequence). This CDR3 has 12 amino acids. CDR3 sequence: CASRRSTGELFF. CDR3 DNA sequence: TGTGCCAGCAGGCGGTCCACCGGGGAGCTGTTTTTT.

The genes are TRBV5-1 and TRBJ1-1; D perhaps matches TRBD1 (5 bases). The CDR3 runs to 14 residues. CDR1 is SGHRS and CDR2 is YFSETQ in the germline V gene. The germline V and J ends were trimmed by 0 bases and 4 bases, with 10 bases remaining between them. For the CDR3, the DNA is TGCGCCAGCAGCTTGGACGGGGGATCCACTGAAGCTTTCTTT. This translates into CASSLDGGSTEAFF.

This clone showed up just once. The gene calls are TRBV3-1 (or the pseudogene TRBV3-2) and TRBJ1-4, with D possibly matching TRBD1 (5 bases). Trimming removed 3 bases from V and 8 bases from J, with 10 bases in between. Per germline, CDR1 LGHDT and CDR2 YNNKEL (reference sequence). This CDR3 region has 13 residues. CDR3 loop: CASSQGGVEKLFF. CDR3 in DNA: TGTGCCAGCAGCCAGGGGGGGGTAGAAAAACTGTTTTTT.

V is TRBV14 and J is TRBJ1-2, with 11 bases that match TRBD1. Trimming removed 4 bases from V and 4 bases from J; junction bases left unmatched: 2. The CDR3 is made up of 14 amino acids. The germline V gene encodes CDR1 SGHDN and CDR2 FVKESK. This CDR3 reads CASSRDRGFYGYTF. CDR3 in DNA: TGTGCCAGCAGCCGGGACAGGGGGTTCTATGGCTACACCTTC.

This chain connects TRBV6-5 to TRBJ1-2, with D hard to call. Germline V gene lookup returns CDR1 MNHEY and CDR2 SVGAGI. The CDR3 totals 12 residues. V shed 4 bases and J shed 3 bases, with 6 bases lying between them. The CDR3 loop is CASSSEDYGYTF. CDR3 DNA sequence: TGTGCCAGCAGTTCGGAGGACTATGGCTACACCTTC.

This sequence joins TRBV5-1 and TRBJ2-3; maybe TRBD1 (7 bases). The CDR3 length is 14 residues. V was pared by 4 bases and J by 6 bases, with 15 bases between. CDR1 is SGHRS, CDR2 YFSETQ, per germline. This chain's CDR3 is CASSLALQGDTQYF. The CDR3 nucleotides read TGCGCCAGCAGCCTAGCGCTACAGGGGGATACGCAGTATTTT.

V usage is TRBV11-2 and J usage is TRBJ2-1; D not resolved. The CDR3 extends over 12 amino acids. Per the germline V gene, CDR1 is SGHAT and CDR2 is FQNNGV. V was shortened by 3 bases and J by 9 bases, with 9 bases between the two germline ends. The CDR3 sequence: CASSLASPEQFF. In DNA form, the CDR3 reads TGTGCCAGCAGCTTGGCCTCTCCTGAGCAGTTCTTC.

The chain links TRBV9 to TRBJ1-4; D gene ambiguous. Trimming shortened V by 4 bases and J by 3 bases, and 13 bases separated the two germline ends. The germline V gene encodes CDR1 SGDLS and CDR2 YYNGEE. The CDR3 has 15 amino acids. The CDR3 region is CASSLGVGSNEKLFF. In DNA, the CDR3 is TGTGCCAGCAGCTTGGGAGTGGGTTCTAATGAAAAACTGTTTTTT.

Only one count was recorded for this clone. This chain joins TRBV6-5 and TRBJ1-3; no definite D call. CDR3 length equals 14 residues. Trimming cost V 10 bases and J 5 bases, with 18 bases left between them. Germline assignment: CDR1 MNHEY and CDR2 SVGAGI. The CDR3 DNA follows: TGTGCCATCTGGAGGGCCGAAGGAAGAAACACCATATATTTT. This translates into CAIWRAEGRNTIYF.

The chain links TRBV7-2 to TRBJ1-1; no firm D call. Germline values: CDR1 SGHTA, CDR2 FQGNSA. Trimming took off 5 bases at V and 5 bases at J, with 9 bases between the two ends. The CDR3 has 12 amino acids. CDR3 nucleotides: TGTGCCAGCAGCGGAGCTAGGACTGAAGCTTTCTTT. It encodes CASSGARTEAFF.

The chain recombines TRBV4-3 with TRBJ1-2; D unresolved. The CDR3 is 15 amino acids. V was cut by 0 bases and J by 0 bases, with 8 bases left in between. Germline lookup yields CDR1 LGHNA and CDR2 YSLEER. In DNA form, the CDR3 reads TGCGCCAGCAGCCAAGATCCCACAGCTAACTATGGCTACACCTTC. This codes for CASSQDPTANYGYTF.

The chain is built from TRBV30 and TRBJ1-1, with D tentatively TRBD1 (5 bases). The CDR3 runs to 12 residues. Germline loops: CDR1 GTSNPN, CDR2 SVGIG (reference sequence). Between the trimmed V and J ends, which lost 8 bases and 1 base, there was a span of 11 bases. Written as DNA, the CDR3 is TGTGCCCTCGACCAGGGGAACACTGAAGCTTTCTTT. Encoded protein: CALDQGNTEAFF.

The rearrangement joins TRBV3-1 (or the pseudogene TRBV3-2) to TRBJ1-2, with unresolved D. The germline V gene has CDR1 LGHDT and CDR2 YNNKEL (reference sequence). Trimming cost V 2 bases and J 8 bases, with 12 bases left between them. The CDR3 loop spans 13 amino acids. In nucleotides, the CDR3 is TGTGCCAGCAGCCAACCAGAACAGCGGGGCTACACCTTC. This codes for CASSQPEQRGYTF.

The J gene is TRBJ2-3, the V gene TRBV6-5, with 7 bases identical to TRBD2. Germline CDR1 MNHEY, CDR2 SVGAGI. The V gene end was trimmed by 0 bases and the J gene end by 2 bases; junction bases not matched to a gene: 5. The CDR3 is 16 amino acids. The CDR3 region has the DNA TGTGCCAGCAGTTACTCCCTCCTAGCGGTCACAGATACGCAGTATTTT. It yields the protein CASSYSLLAVTDTQYF.

V usage is TRBV11-2 and J usage is TRBJ1-6; no clear D gene. This CDR3 has 17 residues. Germline CDR1 is SGHAT and CDR2 is FQNNGV. Deletions cut 5 bases from V and 0 bases from J, with 14 bases between. The CDR3 nucleotides read TGTGCCAGCAGCAGGAGTTTAGGGAGCTCCTATAATTCACCCCTCCACTTT. Its protein is CASSRSLGSSYNSPLHF.

The chain joins TRBV7-9 to TRBJ1-2; D remains unclear. V was trimmed by 8 bases and J by 7 bases, leaving 17 bases between them. This CDR3 has 13 amino acids. Germline V gives CDR1 SEHNR, CDR2 FQNEAQ (reference sequence). The CDR3 nucleotides read TGTGCCAGCTCGCCCCCCGGGCGGGGTGGCTACACCTTC. Amino acids: CASSPPGRGGYTF.

The J gene is TRBJ1-4, the V gene TRBV4-3; 7 bases are shared with TRBD1. The CDR3 length is 15 residues. Trimming at V came to 3 bases and at J to 4 bases, leaving 5 bases not matched to a gene. The germline gives CDR1 LGHNA, CDR2 YSLEER. The DNA for the CDR3 is TGCGCCAGCAGCCAGGGACAGACAAATAATGAAAAACTGTTTTTT. Amino acid sequence: CASSQGQTNNEKLFF.

This sequence joins TRBV4-1 and TRBJ2-7, with 13 bases aligning to TRBD2. Germline assignment: CDR1 MGHRA and CDR2 YSYEKL. The V segment lost 4 bases and the J segment 4 bases; nucleotides outside the gene matches: 4. The CDR3 consists of 15 residues. The CDR3 loop is CASSLTSGGAYEQYF. CDR3 bases: TGCGCCAGCAGCCTTACTAGCGGGGGGGCGTACGAGCAGTACTTC.

This clone was seen a single time. V gene TRBV15 combines with J gene TRBJ2-7, with TRBD2 matching 10 bases. The ends lost 0 bases at V and 0 bases at J; junction bases unmatched: 8. The CDR3 is made up of 18 amino acids. CDR1 LNHNV and CDR2 YYDKDF come from the germline V gene (reference sequence). The CDR3 sequence: CATSREEGLAGVSYEQYF. The CDR3, as DNA: TGTGCCACCAGCAGAGAGGAGGGTCTAGCGGGGGTCTCCTACGAGCAGTACTTC.